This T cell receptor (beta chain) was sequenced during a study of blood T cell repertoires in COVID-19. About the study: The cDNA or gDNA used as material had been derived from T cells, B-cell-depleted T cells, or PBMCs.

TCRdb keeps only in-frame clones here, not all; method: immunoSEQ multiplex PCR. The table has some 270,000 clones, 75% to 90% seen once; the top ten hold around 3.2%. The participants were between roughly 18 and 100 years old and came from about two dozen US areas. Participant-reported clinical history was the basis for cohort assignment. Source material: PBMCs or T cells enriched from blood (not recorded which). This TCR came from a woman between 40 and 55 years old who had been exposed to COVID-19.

CDR3 in DNA: TGCGCCAGCAGCTGGAATGGACAGATGAACACTGAAGCTTTCTTT. This codes for CASSWNGQMNTEAFF. V and J are TRBV5-1 and TRBJ1-1, with a weak D call TRBD1 (6 bases). Looked up from germline, CDR1 is SGHRS and CDR2 is YFSETQ. The CDR3 runs to 15 residues. The germline V and J ends were trimmed by 3 bases and 0 bases, with 12 bases remaining between them.